A selection of T cell receptor beta chains follows, all from one sample in a study of OX40 agonist ivuxolimab in advanced cancers. Method: immunoSEQ multiplex PCR; TCRdb's copy keeps in-frame clones and lacks some. Of tens of thousands of clones listed, about 90% are singletons. The sequenced sample was CD4+ or CD8+ T cells sorted from blood, obtained in a trial of the OX40 agonist ivuxolimab. These receptors were obtained from an adult with an advanced solid tumor such as melanoma, head and neck, liver or kidney cancer. The CDR3 runs from the conserved cysteine through the conserved F or W. The D gene is left open where the match is weak. Expanded clones are given a class, and other clones once, few, many or no size at all.

v_call	d_call	clone_size	j_call	cdr3_nt	cdr3_aa
TRBV5-4	TRBD2	once	TRBJ2-1	TGTGCCAGCAGCCCTGCCGGGACTAGCGGATACAATGAGCAGTTCTTC	CASSPAGTSGYNEQFF
TRBV28	TRBD1	NA	TRBJ2-1	TGTGCCAGCAGCCGACCGATTGGGACAGCAAATGAGCAGTTCTTC	CASSRPIGTANEQFF
TRBV9	TRBD2	NA	TRBJ2-7	TGTGCCAGCAGCGTAGGGCCCAGCGGGAGGGGGGTCCCCTACGAGCAGTACTTC	CASSVGPSGRGVPYEQYF
TRBV28	TRBD2	NA	TRBJ2-1	TGTGCCAGCGGGTCCGGTGGGGCGGGAGGGTCAAATGAGCAGTTCTTC	CASGSGGAGGSNEQFF
TRBV5-4	NA	NA	TRBJ2-7	TGTGCCAGCAGCTTGGGGCATCCACCCGACGACGAGCAGTACTTC	CASSLGHPPDDEQYF
TRBV6-1	TRBD1	once	TRBJ2-3	TGTGCCAGCAGCGTAACAGGGGGCCCAGATACGCAGTATTTT	CASSVTGGPDTQYF
TRBV27	NA	NA	TRBJ1-2	TGTGCCAGCAGTTCCAGGGGAGGCTATGGCTACACCTTC	CASSSRGGYGYTF
TRBV5-4	TRBD2	NA	TRBJ2-3	TGTGCCAGCAGCGTGAATAGCGGGAGAAGGACAGATACGCAGTATTTT	CASSVNSGRRTDTQYF
TRBV5-1	NA	NA	TRBJ2-7	TGCGCCAGCAGCTTCGTGACTTCATCCTACGAGCAGTACTTC	CASSFVTSSYEQYF
TRBV15	TRBD1	once	TRBJ1-4	TGTGCCACCAGCAGAACCGGGACAGGGCGTGAAAAACTGTTTTTT	CATSRTGTGREKLFF
TRBV4-2	NA	NA	TRBJ1-3	TGTGCCAGCAGCCAAGTCGGGCAGAGCTCTGGAAACACCATATATTTT	CASSQVGQSSGNTIYF
TRBV14	NA	NA	TRBJ2-1	TGTGCCAGCAGCCAAGGTCAGGGGCGTGTGCAGTTCTTC	CASSQGQGRVQFF
TRBV9	TRBD2	NA	TRBJ2-1	TGTGCCAGCAGCCCTAGTAGGGGTAGCGGGGAGCGTCAGTTCTTC	CASSPSRGSGERQFF
TRBV5-5	TRBD2	NA	TRBJ2-7	TGTGCCAGCAGCTTGGCACTAGCGGGAGCCTACGAGCAGTACTTC	CASSLALAGAYEQYF
TRBV7-2	TRBD2	few	TRBJ2-1	TGTGCCAGCAGCCTCCATAGCGGGAGATTTAGAAATGAGCAGTTCTTC	CASSLHSGRFRNEQFF
TRBV7-2	TRBD2	once	TRBJ2-7	TGTGCCAGCAGCGTGGGGACTAGCGGGGTATGGGGCGAGCAGTACTTC	CASSVGTSGVWGEQYF
TRBV15	NA	NA	TRBJ2-1	TGTGCCACCAGCAGAGAACTTTCTAGCTCCTACAATGAGCAGTTCTTC	CATSRELSSSYNEQFF
TRBV25-1	NA	once	TRBJ2-1	TGTGCCAGCAGTGACCTTGGACAGCAGTTCTTC	CASSDLGQQFF
TRBV7-9	NA	NA	TRBJ2-7	TGTGCCAGCAGGCCGGGACCCCCCCTTTACGAGCAGTACTTC	CASRPGPPLYEQYF
TRBV30	NA	NA	TRBJ1-5	TGTGCCTGGAGTGTTTCATGGGAGGCCCACAGCAATCAGCCCCAGCATTTT	CAWSVSWEAHSNQPQHF
TRBV6-1	NA	NA	TRBJ1-2	TGTGCCAGCAGGGCCCCCGGGGCTAGCTATGGCTACACCTTC	CASRAPGASYGYTF
TRBV6-4	NA	NA	TRBJ1-2	TGTGCCAGCAGTGACCGACCGGGAGCCTATGGCTACACCTTC	CASSDRPGAYGYTF
TRBV28	NA	NA	TRBJ2-7	TGTGCCAGCAGACCACCCGGACATAGGGGCTACGAGCAGTACTTC	CASRPPGHRGYEQYF
TRBV5-5	NA	NA	TRBJ2-5	TGTGCCAGCAGCCGAAGGGGGGCGGCGACCCAGTACTTC	CASSRRGAATQYF
TRBV7-9	NA	NA	TRBJ1-2	TGTGCCAGCAGCTTATCGGACCTATATGGCTACACCTTC	CASSLSDLYGYTF
TRBV27	NA	NA	TRBJ2-7	TGTGCCAGCAGTCCTCGACAGGGGACTAGCCACGAGCAGTACTTC	CASSPRQGTSHEQYF
TRBV29-1	NA	NA	TRBJ2-5	TGCAGCGTTTTTCTAAGGGGCGGAGGGCTTAGGGCCCAGTACTTC	CSVFLRGGGLRAQYF
TRBV2	TRBD1	NA	TRBJ1-1	TGTGCCAGCAGGAGAATTCAGGGGGCCACTGAAGCTTTCTTT	CASRRIQGATEAFF
TRBV11-2	NA	NA	TRBJ2-3	TGTGCCAGCAGCTTAGGCGCCGGGATAACAGATACGCAGTATTTT	CASSLGAGITDTQYF
TRBV5-6	TRBD1	few	TRBJ1-2	TGTGCCAGCAGCTTGGTTGGGACAGGCCCCTTGATGAAATATGGCTACACCTTC	CASSLVGTGPLMKYGYTF
TRBV7-9	NA	few	TRBJ2-3	TGTGCCAGCAGCTTAGGGGGGGATGGAGATACGCAGTATTTT	CASSLGGDGDTQYF
TRBV29-1	NA	NA	TRBJ2-5	TGCAGCGCCGCCGGGGCCCAAGAGACCCAGTACTTC	CSAAGAQETQYF
TRBV6-6	TRBD2	few	TRBJ2-5	TGTGCCAGCAGACGGGAGGGAGAGACCCAGTACTTC	CASRREGETQYF
TRBV6-5	NA	NA	TRBJ2-3	TGTGCCACCATCAGGGGTGACACAGATACGCAGTATTTT	CATIRGDTDTQYF
TRBV11-2	NA	NA	TRBJ2-1	TGTGCCAGCAGCTTCCGGGGGACCTACAATGAGCAGTTCTTC	CASSFRGTYNEQFF
TRBV21-1	NA	few	TRBJ1-4	TGTGCCAGCAGCACGGGAGAGCGGGAAAAACTGTTTTTT	CASSTGEREKLFF
TRBV11-1	TRBD2	NA	TRBJ2-5	TGTGCCAGCAGCTACCCCGCCTTAGCGGGAGGAGAGACCCAGTACTTC	CASSYPALAGGETQYF
TRBV28	NA	once	TRBJ1-5	TGTGCCAGCAGTTCTCCTCATCAGCCCCAGCATTTT	CASSSPHQPQHF
TRBV18	NA	NA	TRBJ2-7	TGTGCCAGCTCACCAGATCGAAGAACTCTATACGAGCAGTACTTC	CASSPDRRTLYEQYF
TRBV5-4	NA	NA	TRBJ2-1	TGTGCCAGCAGCTTCAGGAGCTCCTACAATGAGCAGTTCTTC	CASSFRSSYNEQFF